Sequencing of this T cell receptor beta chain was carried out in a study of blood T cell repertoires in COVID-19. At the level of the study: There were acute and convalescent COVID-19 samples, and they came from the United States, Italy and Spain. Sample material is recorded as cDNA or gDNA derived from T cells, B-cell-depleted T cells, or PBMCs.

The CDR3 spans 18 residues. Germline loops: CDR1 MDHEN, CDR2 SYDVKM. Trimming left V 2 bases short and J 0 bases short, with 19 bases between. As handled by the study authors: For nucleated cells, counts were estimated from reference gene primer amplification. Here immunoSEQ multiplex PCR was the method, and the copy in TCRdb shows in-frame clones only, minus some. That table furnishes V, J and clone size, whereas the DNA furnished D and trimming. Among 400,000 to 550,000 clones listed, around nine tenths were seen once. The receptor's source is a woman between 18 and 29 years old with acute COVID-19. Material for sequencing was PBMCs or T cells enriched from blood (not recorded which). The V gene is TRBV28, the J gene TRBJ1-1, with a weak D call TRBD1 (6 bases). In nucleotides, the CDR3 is TGTGCCAGCAGTTTAATACCAGGGGCCCCTTACCTGAACACTGAAGCTTTCTTT. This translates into CASSLIPGAPYLNTEAFF. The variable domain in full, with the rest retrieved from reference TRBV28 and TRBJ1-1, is DVKVTQSSRYLVKRTGEKVFLECVQDMDHENMFWYRQDPGLGLRLIYFSYDVKMKEKGDIPEGYSVSREKKERFSLILESASTNQTSMYLCASSLIPGAPYLNTEAFFGQGTRLTVV.